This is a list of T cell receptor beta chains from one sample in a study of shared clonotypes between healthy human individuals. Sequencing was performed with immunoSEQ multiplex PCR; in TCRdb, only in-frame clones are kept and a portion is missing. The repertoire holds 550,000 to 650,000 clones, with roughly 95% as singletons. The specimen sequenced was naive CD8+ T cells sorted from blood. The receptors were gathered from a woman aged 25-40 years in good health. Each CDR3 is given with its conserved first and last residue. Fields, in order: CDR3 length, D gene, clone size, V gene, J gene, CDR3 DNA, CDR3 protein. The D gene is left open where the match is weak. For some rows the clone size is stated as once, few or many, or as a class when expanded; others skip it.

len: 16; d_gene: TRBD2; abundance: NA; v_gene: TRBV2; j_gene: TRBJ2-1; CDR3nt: TGTGCCAGCAGTCGGGGTATAGCGGGAGTTATTGATGAGCAGTTCTTC; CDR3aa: CASSRGIAGVIDEQFF
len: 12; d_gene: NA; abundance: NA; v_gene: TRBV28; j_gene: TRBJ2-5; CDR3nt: TGTGCCAGCAGTCCCACCCTCGAGGGAGAGTACTTC; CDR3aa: CASSPTLEGEYF
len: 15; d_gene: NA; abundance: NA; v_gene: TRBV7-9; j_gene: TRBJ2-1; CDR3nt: TGTGCCAGCAGCCCCACGGTAGCGGATAACAATGAGCAGTTCTTC; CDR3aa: CASSPTVADNNEQFF
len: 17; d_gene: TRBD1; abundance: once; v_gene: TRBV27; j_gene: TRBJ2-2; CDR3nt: TGTGCCAGCAGTTTAGGGACAGGGGGTGGTACAACCGGGGAGCTGTTTTTT; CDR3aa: CASSLGTGGGTTGELFF
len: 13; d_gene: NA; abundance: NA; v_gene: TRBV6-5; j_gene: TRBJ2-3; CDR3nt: TGTGCCAGCAGCGAGGAGAGGAAAGATACGCAGTATTTT; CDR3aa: CASSEERKDTQYF
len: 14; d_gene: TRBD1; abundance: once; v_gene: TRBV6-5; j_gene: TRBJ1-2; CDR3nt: TGTGCCAGCAGGACAGGGGAAACTCCTTATGGCTACACCTTC; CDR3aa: CASRTGETPYGYTF
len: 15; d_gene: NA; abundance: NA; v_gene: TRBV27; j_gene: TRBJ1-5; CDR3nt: TGTGCCAGCGGTGTCACTGGTGGGGGAAATCAGCCCCAGCATTTT; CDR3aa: CASGVTGGGNQPQHF
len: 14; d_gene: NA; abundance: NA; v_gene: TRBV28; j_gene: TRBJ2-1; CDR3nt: TGTGCCAGCATGAGTGCGAGCTCCTACAATGAGCAGTTCTTC; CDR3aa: CASMSASSYNEQFF
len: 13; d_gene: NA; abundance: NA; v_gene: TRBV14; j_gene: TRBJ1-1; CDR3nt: TGTGCCAGCAGCCCCCGGGGCTACACTGAAGCTTTCTTT; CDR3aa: CASSPRGYTEAFF
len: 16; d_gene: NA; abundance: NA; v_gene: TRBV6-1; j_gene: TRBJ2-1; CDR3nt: TGTGCCAGCAGTGAACTCGGCGGAAGCTCCTACAATGAGCAGTTCTTC; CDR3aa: CASSELGGSSYNEQFF
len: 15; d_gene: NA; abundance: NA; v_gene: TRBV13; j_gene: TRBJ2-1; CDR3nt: TGTGCCAGCAGCTTGACGGGTCATGCGTACAATGAGCAGTTCTTC; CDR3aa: CASSLTGHAYNEQFF
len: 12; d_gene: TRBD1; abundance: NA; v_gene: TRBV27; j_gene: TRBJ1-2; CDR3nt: TGTGCCAGCAGCCCGACAGGGAATGGCTACACCTTC; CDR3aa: CASSPTGNGYTF
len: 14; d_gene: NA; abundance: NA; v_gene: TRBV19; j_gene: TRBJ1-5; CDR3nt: TGTGCCAGTAGTATAGCTAAAGGGCACCAGCCCCAGCATTTT; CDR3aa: CASSIAKGHQPQHF
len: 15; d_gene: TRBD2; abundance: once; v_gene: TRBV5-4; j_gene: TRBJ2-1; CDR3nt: TGTGCCAGCAGCTTGACTAGCGGGAGGCCCCTTGAGCAGTTCTTC; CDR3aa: CASSLTSGRPLEQFF
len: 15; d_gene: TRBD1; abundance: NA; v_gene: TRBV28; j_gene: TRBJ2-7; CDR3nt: TGTGCCAGCAGTTTTGTAGGACAGGGTACCTACGAGCAGTACTTC; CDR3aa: CASSFVGQGTYEQYF
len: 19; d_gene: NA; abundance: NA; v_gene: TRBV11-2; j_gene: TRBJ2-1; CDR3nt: TGTGCCAGCAGCTCGCTTCCGGGAGAGAAACTACAGAGAGGCAATGAGCAGTTCTTC; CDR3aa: CASSSLPGEKLQRGNEQFF
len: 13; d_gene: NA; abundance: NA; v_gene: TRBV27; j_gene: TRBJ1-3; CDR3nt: TGTGCCAGCAGTTACGACTACGGAAACACCATATATTTT; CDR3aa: CASSYDYGNTIYF
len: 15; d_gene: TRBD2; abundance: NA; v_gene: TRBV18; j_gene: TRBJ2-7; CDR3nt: TGTGCCAGCTCACCGGAGGGACTAGCGGTTAGCGAGCAGTACTTC; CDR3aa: CASSPEGLAVSEQYF
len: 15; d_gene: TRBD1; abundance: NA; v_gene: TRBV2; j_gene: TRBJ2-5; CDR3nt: TGTGCCAGCAGTGAAGTGGTGGGCAGGGGGGAGACCCAGTACTTC; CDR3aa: CASSEVVGRGETQYF
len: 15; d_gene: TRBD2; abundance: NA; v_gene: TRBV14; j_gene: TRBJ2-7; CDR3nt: TGTGCCAGCAGCCATGTAGCGGGAGGGAGCTACGAGCAGTACTTC; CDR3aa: CASSHVAGGSYEQYF
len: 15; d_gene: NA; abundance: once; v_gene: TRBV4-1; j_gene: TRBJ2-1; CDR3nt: TGCGCCAGCAGCCTAGACTCGATTATTTACAATGAGCAGTTCTTC; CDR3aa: CASSLDSIIYNEQFF
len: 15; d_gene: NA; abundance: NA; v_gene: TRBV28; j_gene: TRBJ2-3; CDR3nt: TGTGCCAGCAGTTTAGGATCGACTAGCACAGATACGCAGTATTTT; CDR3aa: CASSLGSTSTDTQYF
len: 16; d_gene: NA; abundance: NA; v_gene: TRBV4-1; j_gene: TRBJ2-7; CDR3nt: TGCGCCAGCAGCCAAGGTACCGGACTGATGACCTACGAGCAGTACTTC; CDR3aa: CASSQGTGLMTYEQYF
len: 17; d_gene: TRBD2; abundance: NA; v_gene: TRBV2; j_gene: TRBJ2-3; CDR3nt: TGTGCCAGCAGTGTGTCCCGATTAGCGGGCGCCACAGATACGCAGTATTTT; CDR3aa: CASSVSRLAGATDTQYF
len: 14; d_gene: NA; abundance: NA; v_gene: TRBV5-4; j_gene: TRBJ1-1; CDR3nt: TGTGCCAGCAGCTTCGGACCACTGAACACTGAAGCTTTCTTT; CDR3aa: CASSFGPLNTEAFF
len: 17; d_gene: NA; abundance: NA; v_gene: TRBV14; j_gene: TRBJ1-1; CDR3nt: TGTGCCAGCAGCCAAGCGGACAGAGGGTTTTGGGGCACTGAAGCTTTCTTT; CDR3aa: CASSQADRGFWGTEAFF
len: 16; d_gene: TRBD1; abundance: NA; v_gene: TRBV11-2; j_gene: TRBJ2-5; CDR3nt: TGTGCCAGCAGCTTAGAAAACCGGGACAGGAAAGAGACCCAGTACTTC; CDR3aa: CASSLENRDRKETQYF
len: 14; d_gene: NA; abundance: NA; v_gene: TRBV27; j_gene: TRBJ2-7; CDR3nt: TGTGCCAGCAGTTTTACCGGGTCCTCCTACGAGCAGTACTTC; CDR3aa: CASSFTGSSYEQYF
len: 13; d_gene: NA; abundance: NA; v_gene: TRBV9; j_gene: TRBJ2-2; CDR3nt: TGTGCCAGCAAGCCTGGGAACACCGGGGAGCTGTTTTTT; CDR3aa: CASKPGNTGELFF
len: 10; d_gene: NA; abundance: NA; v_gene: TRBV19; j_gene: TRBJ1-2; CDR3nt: TGTGCCAGTAGGGGGAATGGCTACACCTTC; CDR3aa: CASRGNGYTF
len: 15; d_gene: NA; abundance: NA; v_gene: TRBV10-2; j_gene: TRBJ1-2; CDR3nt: TGCGCCAGCAGTGAGTCAAGGCAGGGAGCCTATGGCTACACCTTC; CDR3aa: CASSESRQGAYGYTF
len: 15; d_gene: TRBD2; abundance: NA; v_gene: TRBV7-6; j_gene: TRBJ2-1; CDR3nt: TGTGCCAGCGTCCTTAGCGGGGCCCCCTACAATGAGCAGTTCTTC; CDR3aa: CASVLSGAPYNEQFF
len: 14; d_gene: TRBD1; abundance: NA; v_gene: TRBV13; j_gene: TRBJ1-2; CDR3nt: TGTGCCAGCAGCGCTCGGACAGGAAACTATGGCTACACCTTC; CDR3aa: CASSARTGNYGYTF
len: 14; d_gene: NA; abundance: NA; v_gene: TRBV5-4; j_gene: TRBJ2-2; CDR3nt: TGTGCCAGCAGCTCGCCTATGACACCCGGGGAGCTGTTTTTT; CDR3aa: CASSSPMTPGELFF
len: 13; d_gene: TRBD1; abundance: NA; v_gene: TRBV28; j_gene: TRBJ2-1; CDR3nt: TGTGCCAGCAGGGAAACAGGGGGAAATGAGCAGTTCTTC; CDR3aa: CASRETGGNEQFF
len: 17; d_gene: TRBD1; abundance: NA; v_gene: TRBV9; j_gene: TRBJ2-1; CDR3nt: TGTGCCAGCAGCGCGTACTCCGGGACAGGGAACTACAATGAGCAGTTCTTC; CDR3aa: CASSAYSGTGNYNEQFF
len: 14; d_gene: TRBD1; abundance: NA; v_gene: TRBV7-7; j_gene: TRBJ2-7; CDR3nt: TGTGCCAGCAGCTTAGGGACAGGTAACTACGAGCAGTACTTC; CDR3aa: CASSLGTGNYEQYF
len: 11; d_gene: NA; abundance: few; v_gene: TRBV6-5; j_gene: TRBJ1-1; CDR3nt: TGTGCCAGCAGTTACGGGACTGAAGCTTTCTTT; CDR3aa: CASSYGTEAFF
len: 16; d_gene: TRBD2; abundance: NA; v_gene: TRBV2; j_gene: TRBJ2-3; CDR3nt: TGTGCCAGCAGGGTTACGGCGACTAGCCAACCAGATACGCAGTATTTT; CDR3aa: CASRVTATSQPDTQYF
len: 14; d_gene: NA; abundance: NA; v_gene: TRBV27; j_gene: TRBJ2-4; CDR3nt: TGTGCCAGCAGTTTAGGTCCAGGGGAAAACATTCAGTACTTC; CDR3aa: CASSLGPGENIQYF
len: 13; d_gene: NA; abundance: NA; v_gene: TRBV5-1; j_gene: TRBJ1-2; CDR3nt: TGCGCCAGCAGCTTGGCCGAGGGAGGCGGCTACACCTTC; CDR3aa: CASSLAEGGGYTF
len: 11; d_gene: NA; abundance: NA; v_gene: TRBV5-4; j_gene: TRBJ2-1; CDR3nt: TGTGCCAGCAGCTTGGGACTAGAGCAGTTCTTC; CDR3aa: CASSLGLEQFF
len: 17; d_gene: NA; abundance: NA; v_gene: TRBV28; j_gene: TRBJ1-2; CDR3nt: TGTGCCAGCAGTTTATTAAATCCCGGACCTGCGAACTATGGCTACACCTTC; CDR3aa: CASSLLNPGPANYGYTF
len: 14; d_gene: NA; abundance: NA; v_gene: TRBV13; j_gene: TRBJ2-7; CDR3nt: TGTGCCAGCACCTCCGGGAGTCCCGACTACGAGCAGTACTTC; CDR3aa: CASTSGSPDYEQYF
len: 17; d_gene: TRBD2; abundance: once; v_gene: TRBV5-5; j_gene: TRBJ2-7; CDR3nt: TGTGCCAGCAGCCCCCGGGTGGGGCGGGGGGACTCCTACGAGCAGTACTTC; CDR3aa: CASSPRVGRGDSYEQYF
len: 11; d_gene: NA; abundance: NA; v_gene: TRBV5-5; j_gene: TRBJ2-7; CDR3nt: TGTGCCAGCAGCTTGACCTACGAGCAGTACTTC; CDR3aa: CASSLTYEQYF
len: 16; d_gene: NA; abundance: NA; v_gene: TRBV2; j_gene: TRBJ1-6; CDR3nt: TGTGCCAGCAGTGAAGGGGCAAGAATTTATAATTCACCCCTCCACTTT; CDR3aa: CASSEGARIYNSPLHF
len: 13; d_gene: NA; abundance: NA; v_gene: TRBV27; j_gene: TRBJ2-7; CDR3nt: TGTGCCAGCAGTTCTAGAATCTCCTACGAGCAGTACTTC; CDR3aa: CASSSRISYEQYF